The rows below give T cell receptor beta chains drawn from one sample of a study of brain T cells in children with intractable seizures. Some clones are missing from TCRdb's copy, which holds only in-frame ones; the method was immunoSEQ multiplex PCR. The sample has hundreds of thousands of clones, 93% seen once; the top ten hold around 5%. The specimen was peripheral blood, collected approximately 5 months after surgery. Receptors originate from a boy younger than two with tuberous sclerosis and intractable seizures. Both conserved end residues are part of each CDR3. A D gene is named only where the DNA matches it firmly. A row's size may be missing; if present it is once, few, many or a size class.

CASSVLTGLNTEAFF | TGTGCCAGCAGCGTATTGACAGGTTTGAACACTGAAGCTTTCTTT | TRBJ1-1 | NA | TRBV11-2 | NA
CASSPSLSDTQYF | TGTGCCAGCAGTCCATCTTTGTCAGATACGCAGTATTTT | TRBJ2-3 | NA | TRBV12-3/TRBV12-4 | NA
CASSLILGNEQFF | TGTGCCAGCAGTTTAATTCTCGGCAATGAGCAGTTCTTC | TRBJ2-1 | NA | TRBV12-3/TRBV12-4 | NA
CASTRGDSLNTEAFF | TGCGCCAGCACGCGGGGGGACAGCCTGAACACTGAAGCTTTCTTT | TRBJ1-1 | TRBD1 | TRBV5-1 | once
CASSFESSYNEQFF | TGTGCCAGCAGCTTTGAGTCCTCGTACAATGAGCAGTTCTTC | TRBJ2-1 | NA | TRBV5-6 | NA
CASSQVRDHQETQYF | TGTGCCAGCAGCCAAGTGCGGGACCACCAAGAGACCCAGTACTTC | TRBJ2-5 | NA | TRBV3-1/TRBV3-2 | once
CASSLMWSDTQYF | TGTGCCAGCAGTTTAATGTGGTCGGATACGCAGTATTTT | TRBJ2-3 | NA | TRBV28 | NA
CASSVAGVNQPQHF | TGTGCCAGCAGCGTGGCAGGGGTCAATCAGCCCCAGCATTTT | TRBJ1-5 | NA | TRBV9 | once
CASSLAVWGAAGQPQHF | TGTGCCAGCAGCTTGGCCGTATGGGGGGCGGCGGGTCAGCCCCAGCATTTT | TRBJ1-5 | NA | TRBV5-8 | few
CASSFIREGDGGELFF | TGTGCCAGCAGTTTTATACGGGAGGGGGACGGCGGGGAGCTGTTTTTT | TRBJ2-2 | TRBD2 | TRBV28 | NA
CASSYEGRNTGELFF | TGTGCCAGCAGTTACGAGGGACGCAACACCGGGGAGCTGTTTTTT | TRBJ2-2 | NA | TRBV6-6 | NA
CASSIGGYEQYF | TGTGCCAGTAGTATAGGGGGATACGAGCAGTACTTC | TRBJ2-7 | NA | TRBV19 | NA
CASSLSTGAVYGYTF | TGTGCCAGCAGCTTGAGCACAGGGGCGGTCTATGGCTACACCTTC | TRBJ1-2 | TRBD1 | TRBV5-4 | once
CASSQDGARYNEQFF | TGCGCCAGCAGCCAAGATGGGGCGCGATACAATGAGCAGTTCTTC | TRBJ2-1 | NA | TRBV4-1 | NA
CASSRYRDVRYEQYF | TGTGCCAGCAGCAGATACCGGGACGTACGTTACGAGCAGTACTTC | TRBJ2-7 | NA | TRBV6-5 | NA
CASSLGPGIDEQFF | TGTGCTAGCAGCTTAGGGCCCGGGATCGATGAGCAGTTCTTC | TRBJ2-1 | NA | TRBV7-7 | NA
CASSLPLSGLSYNEQFF | TGTGCCAGCAGCCTACCCCTTAGCGGACTCTCCTACAATGAGCAGTTCTTC | TRBJ2-1 | NA | TRBV7-9 | NA
CASSVGGVSEQFF | TGTGCCAGCAGCGTAGGGGGGGTGAGTGAGCAGTTCTTC | TRBJ2-1 | NA | TRBV9 | NA
CASSQRGPRTDTQYF | TGCGCCAGCAGCCAAAGAGGGCCCCGCACAGATACGCAGTATTTT | TRBJ2-3 | NA | TRBV4-1 | NA
CSVFYSHEQYF | TGCAGCGTTTTCTATTCCCACGAGCAGTACTTC | TRBJ2-7 | NA | TRBV29-1 | many
CSVSGTGGTNEQFF | TGCAGCGTCTCCGGGACAGGGGGGACGAATGAGCAGTTCTTC | TRBJ2-1 | TRBD1 | TRBV29-1 | NA
CASSMGRSNTGELFF | TGTGCCAGTAGTATGGGCCGCTCGAACACCGGGGAGCTGTTTTTT | TRBJ2-2 | NA | TRBV19 | NA
CASSEAGHYGYTF | TGTGCCAGCAGTGAGGCCGGGCACTATGGCTACACCTTC | TRBJ1-2 | NA | TRBV6-1 | NA
CASRDGGGGEEQFF | TGTGCCAGTAGGGACGGCGGTGGGGGGGAAGAGCAGTTCTTC | TRBJ2-1 | TRBD2 | TRBV19 | NA
CASSLMEETQYF | TGTGCCAGCAGTTTAATGGAAGAGACCCAGTACTTC | TRBJ2-5 | NA | TRBV12-3/TRBV12-4 | NA
CASSLDLGGRAPREDTQYF | TGTGCCAGCAGCTTAGATCTAGGCGGGAGGGCCCCCCGGGAAGATACGCAGTATTTT | TRBJ2-3 | TRBD2 | TRBV11-2 | NA
CASSTGLAGSEQFF | TGTGCCAGCAGTACCGGGCTAGCGGGGAGTGAGCAGTTCTTC | TRBJ2-1 | TRBD2 | TRBV6-5 | NA
CASSLAGSYGYTF | TGCGCCAGCAGCTTGGCCGGGTCTTATGGCTACACCTTC | TRBJ1-2 | NA | TRBV5-1 | NA
CASRDRGFGTEAFF | TGTGCCAGCAGGGACAGGGGTTTCGGCACTGAAGCTTTCTTT | TRBJ1-1 | TRBD1 | TRBV5-6 | NA
CASSLRGGRGGNEQFF | TGTGCCAGCAGCCTCAGGGGCGGGAGAGGAGGGAATGAGCAGTTCTTC | TRBJ2-1 | NA | TRBV11-3 | NA
CASSAVAAQYF | TGTGCCAGCAGTGCTGTCGCGGCCCAGTACTTC | TRBJ2-5 | NA | TRBV2 | NA
CASSGGGQGYYGYTF | TGTGCCAGCAGCGGCGGGGGACAGGGTTACTATGGCTACACCTTC | TRBJ1-2 | TRBD1 | TRBV11-2 | once
CASSPLTGTGELFF | TGTGCCAGCAGTCCTCTGACAGGGACCGGGGAGCTGTTTTTT | TRBJ2-2 | TRBD1 | TRBV27 | NA
CASSLGSAGGSTDTQYF | TGTGCCAGCAGCTTAGGGTCCGCGGGAGGAAGCACAGATACGCAGTATTTT | TRBJ2-3 | TRBD2 | TRBV7-3 | NA
CASMQGALSYEQYF | TGTGCCAGCATGCAGGGGGCACTTTCCTACGAGCAGTACTTC | TRBJ2-7 | TRBD1 | TRBV6-5 | few
CASSGIKAGGSTDTQYF | TGTGCCAGCAGCGGGATTAAAGCGGGAGGAAGCACAGATACGCAGTATTTT | TRBJ2-3 | TRBD2 | TRBV28 | NA
CASSEVGRGTEAFF | TGTGCCAGCAGTGAGGTCGGCAGGGGCACTGAAGCTTTCTTT | TRBJ1-1 | NA | TRBV2 | NA
CASSSGEASGNQYF | TGTGCCAGCAGCTCGGGGGAAGCTAGCGGGAATCAGTACTTC | TRBJ2-7 | TRBD2 | TRBV7-8 | once
CATSRGQGLPYEQYF | TGTGCCACCAGCAGAGGACAGGGTCTTCCCTACGAGCAGTACTTC | TRBJ2-7 | TRBD1 | TRBV15 | NA
CASSSGGGPFGYTF | TGTGCCAGCAGTTCCGGGGGGGGTCCGTTTGGCTACACCTTC | TRBJ1-2 | NA | TRBV27 | NA
CASSLSPYNEQFF | TGTGCCAGCAGTTTATCACCGTACAATGAGCAGTTCTTC | TRBJ2-1 | NA | TRBV28 | NA
CSVDSSGGYTDTQYF | TGCAGCGTTGATTCGTCAGGGGGCTACACAGATACGCAGTATTTT | TRBJ2-3 | TRBD1 | TRBV29-1 | NA
CASSLGRIYNSPLHF | TGTGCCAGCAGCTTAGGGCGGATCTATAATTCACCCCTCCACTTT | TRBJ1-6 | NA | TRBV11-2 | NA
CASSQSGGGDIQYF | TGTGCCAGCAGCCAGAGCGGGGGTGGGGACATTCAGTACTTC | TRBJ2-4 | TRBD2 | TRBV3-1/TRBV3-2 | NA